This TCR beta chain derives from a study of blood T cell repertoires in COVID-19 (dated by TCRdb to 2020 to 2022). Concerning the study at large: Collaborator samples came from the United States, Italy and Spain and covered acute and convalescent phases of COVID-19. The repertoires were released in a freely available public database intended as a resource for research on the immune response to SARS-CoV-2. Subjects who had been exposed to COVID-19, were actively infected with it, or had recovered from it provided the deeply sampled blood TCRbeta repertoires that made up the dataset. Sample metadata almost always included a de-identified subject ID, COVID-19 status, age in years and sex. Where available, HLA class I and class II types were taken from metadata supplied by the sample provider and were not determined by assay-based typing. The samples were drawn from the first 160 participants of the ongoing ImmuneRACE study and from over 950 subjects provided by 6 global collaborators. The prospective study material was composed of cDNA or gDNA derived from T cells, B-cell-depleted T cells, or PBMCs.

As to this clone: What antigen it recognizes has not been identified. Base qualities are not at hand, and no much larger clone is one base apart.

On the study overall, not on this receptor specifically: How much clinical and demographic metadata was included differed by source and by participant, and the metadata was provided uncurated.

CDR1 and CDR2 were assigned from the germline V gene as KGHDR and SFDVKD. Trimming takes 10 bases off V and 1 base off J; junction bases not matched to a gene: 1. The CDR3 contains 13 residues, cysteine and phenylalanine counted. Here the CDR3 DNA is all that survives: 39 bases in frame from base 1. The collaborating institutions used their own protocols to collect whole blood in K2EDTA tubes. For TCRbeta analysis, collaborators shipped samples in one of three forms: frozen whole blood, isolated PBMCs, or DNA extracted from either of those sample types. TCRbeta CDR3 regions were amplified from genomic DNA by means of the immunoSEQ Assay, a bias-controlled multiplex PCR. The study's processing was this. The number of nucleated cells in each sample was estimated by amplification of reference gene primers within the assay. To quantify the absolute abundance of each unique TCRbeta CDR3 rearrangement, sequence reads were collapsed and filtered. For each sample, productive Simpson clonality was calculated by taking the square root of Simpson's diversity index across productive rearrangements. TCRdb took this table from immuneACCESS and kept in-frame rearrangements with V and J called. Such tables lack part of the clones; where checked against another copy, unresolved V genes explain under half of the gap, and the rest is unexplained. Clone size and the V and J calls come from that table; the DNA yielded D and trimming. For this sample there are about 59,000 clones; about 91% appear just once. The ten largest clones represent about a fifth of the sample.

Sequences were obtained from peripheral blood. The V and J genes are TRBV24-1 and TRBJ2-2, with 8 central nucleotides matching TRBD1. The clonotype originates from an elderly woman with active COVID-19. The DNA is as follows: TGTGCCACAGGACAGGGGAACACCGGGGAGCTGTTTTTT. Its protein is CATGQGNTGELFF.